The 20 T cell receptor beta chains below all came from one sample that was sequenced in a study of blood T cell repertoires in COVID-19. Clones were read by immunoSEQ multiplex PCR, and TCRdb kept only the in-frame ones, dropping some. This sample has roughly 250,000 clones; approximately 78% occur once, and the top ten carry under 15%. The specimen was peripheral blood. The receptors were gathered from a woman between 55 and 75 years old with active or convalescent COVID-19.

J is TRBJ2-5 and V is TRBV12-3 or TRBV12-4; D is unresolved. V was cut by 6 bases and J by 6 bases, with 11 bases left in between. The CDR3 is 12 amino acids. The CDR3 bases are TGTGCCAGCAGCCCGCTAGGCAAGACCCAGTACTTC. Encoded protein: CASSPLGKTQYF.

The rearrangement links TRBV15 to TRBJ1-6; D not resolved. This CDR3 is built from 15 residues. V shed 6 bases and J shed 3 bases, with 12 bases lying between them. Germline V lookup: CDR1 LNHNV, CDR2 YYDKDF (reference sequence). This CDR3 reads CATSLSGFYNSPLHF. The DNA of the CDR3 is TGTGCCACCAGTTTGAGCGGGTTCTATAATTCACCCCTCCACTTT. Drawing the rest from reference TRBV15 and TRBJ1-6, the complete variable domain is DAMVIQNPRYQVTQFGKPVTLSCSQTLNHNVMYWYQQKSSQAPKLLFHYYDKDFNNEADTPDNFQSRRPNTSFCFLDIRSPGLGDTAMYLCATSLSGFYNSPLHFGNGTRLTVT.

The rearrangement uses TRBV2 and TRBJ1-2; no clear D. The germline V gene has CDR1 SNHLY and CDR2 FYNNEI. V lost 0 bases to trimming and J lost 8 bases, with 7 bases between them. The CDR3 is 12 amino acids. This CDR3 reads CASSEAQWGYTF. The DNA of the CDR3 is TGTGCCAGCAGTGAAGCGCAGTGGGGCTACACCTTC.

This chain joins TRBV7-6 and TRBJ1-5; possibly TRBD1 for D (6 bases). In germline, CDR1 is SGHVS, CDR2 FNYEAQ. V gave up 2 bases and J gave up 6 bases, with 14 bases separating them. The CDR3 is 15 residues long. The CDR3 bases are TGTGCCAGCAGCTTATTAGGGGGTCCAGGTCAGCCCCAGCATTTT. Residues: CASSLLGGPGQPQHF. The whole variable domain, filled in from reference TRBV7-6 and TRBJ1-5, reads GAGVSQSPRYKVTKRGQDVALRCDPISGHVSLYWYRQALGQGPEFLTYFNYEAQQDKSGLPNDRFSAERPEGSISTLTIQRTEQRDSAMYRCASSLLGGPGQPQHFGDGTRLSIL.

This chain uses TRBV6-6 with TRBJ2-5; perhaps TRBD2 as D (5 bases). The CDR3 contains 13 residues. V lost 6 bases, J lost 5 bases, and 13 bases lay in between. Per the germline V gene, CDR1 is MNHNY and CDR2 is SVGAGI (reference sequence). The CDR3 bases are TGTGCCAGCAGCCCCAGGACGGGGGAGACCCAGTACTTC. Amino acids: CASSPRTGETQYF.

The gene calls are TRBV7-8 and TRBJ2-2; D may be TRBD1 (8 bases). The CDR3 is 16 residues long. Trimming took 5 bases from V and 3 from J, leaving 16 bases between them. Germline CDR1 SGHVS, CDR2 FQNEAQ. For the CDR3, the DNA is TGTGCCAGCAGCGACACACAGGGGGGGCACACCGGGGAGCTGTTTTTT. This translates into CASSDTQGGHTGELFF. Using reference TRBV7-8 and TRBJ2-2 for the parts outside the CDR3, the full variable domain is GAGVSQSPRYKVAKRGQDVALRCDPISGHVSLFWYQQALGQGPEFLTYFQNEAQLDKSGLPSDRFFAERPEGSVSTLKIQRTQQEDSAVYLCASSDTQGGHTGELFFGEGSRLTVL.

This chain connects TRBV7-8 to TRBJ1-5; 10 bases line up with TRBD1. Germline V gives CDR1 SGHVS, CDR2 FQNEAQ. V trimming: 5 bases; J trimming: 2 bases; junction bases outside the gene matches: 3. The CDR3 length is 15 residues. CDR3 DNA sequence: TGTGCCAGCAGCCGGGACAGGGGCGGCAATCAGCCCCAGCATTTT. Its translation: CASSRDRGGNQPQHF.

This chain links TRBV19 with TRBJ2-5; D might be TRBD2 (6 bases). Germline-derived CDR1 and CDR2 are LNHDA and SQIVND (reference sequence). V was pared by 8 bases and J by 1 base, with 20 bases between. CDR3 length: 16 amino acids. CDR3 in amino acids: CASRSLHGRGQETQYF. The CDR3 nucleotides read TGTGCCAGTCGATCCCTCCATGGGCGGGGCCAAGAGACCCAGTACTTC. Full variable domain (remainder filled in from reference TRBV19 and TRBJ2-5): DGGITQSPKYLFRKEGQNVTLSCEQNLNHDAMYWYRQDPGQGLRLIYYSQIVNDFQKGDIAEGYSVSREKKESFPLTVTSAQKNPTAFYLCASRSLHGRGQETQYFGPGTRLLVL.

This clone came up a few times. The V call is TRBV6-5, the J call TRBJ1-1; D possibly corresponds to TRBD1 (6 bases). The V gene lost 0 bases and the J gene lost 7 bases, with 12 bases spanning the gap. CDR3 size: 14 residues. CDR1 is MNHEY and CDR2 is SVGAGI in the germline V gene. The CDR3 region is CASSYSTTDSEAFF. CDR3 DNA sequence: TGTGCCAGCAGTTACTCGACCACGGACAGTGAAGCTTTCTTT.

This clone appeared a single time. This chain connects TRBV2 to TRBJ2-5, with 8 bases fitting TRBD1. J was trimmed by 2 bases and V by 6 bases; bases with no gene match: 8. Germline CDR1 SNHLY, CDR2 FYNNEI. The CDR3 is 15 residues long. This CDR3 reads CASSELQGAQETQYF. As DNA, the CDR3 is TGTGCCAGCAGCGAACTCCAGGGGGCACAAGAGACCCAGTACTTC.

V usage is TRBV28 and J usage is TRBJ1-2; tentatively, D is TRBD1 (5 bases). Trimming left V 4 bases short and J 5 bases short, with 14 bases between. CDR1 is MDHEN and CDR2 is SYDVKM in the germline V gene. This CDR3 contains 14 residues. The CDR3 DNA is TGTGCCAGCAGTTCCGATTGGGAGGGGTATGGCTACACCTTC. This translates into CASSSDWEGYGYTF.

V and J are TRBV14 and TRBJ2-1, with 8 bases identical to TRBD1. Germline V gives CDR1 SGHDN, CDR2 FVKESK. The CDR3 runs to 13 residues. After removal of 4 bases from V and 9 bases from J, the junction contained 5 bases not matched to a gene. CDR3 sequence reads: CASSLVQGGEQFF. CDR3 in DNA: TGTGCCAGCAGCCTCGTACAGGGGGGTGAGCAGTTCTTC.

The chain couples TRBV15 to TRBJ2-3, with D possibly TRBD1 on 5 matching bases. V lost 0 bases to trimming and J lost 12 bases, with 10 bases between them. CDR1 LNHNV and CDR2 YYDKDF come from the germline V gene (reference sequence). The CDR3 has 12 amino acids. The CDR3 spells CATSREGAGQYF. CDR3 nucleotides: TGTGCCACCAGCAGAGAAGGGGCCGGCCAGTATTTT.

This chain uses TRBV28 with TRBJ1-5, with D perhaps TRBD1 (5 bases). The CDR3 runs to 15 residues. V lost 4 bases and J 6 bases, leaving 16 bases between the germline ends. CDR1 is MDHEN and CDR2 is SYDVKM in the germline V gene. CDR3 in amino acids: CASSSLRERSQPQHF. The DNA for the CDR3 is TGTGCCAGCAGTTCACTCAGGGAACGTAGTCAGCCCCAGCATTTT.

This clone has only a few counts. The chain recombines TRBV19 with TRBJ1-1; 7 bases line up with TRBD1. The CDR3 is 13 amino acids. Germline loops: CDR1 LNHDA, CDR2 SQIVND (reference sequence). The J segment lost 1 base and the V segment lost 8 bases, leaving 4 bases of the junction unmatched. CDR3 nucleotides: TGTGCCAGTTTACAGGGGCCGAACACTGAAGCTTTCTTT. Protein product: CASLQGPNTEAFF.

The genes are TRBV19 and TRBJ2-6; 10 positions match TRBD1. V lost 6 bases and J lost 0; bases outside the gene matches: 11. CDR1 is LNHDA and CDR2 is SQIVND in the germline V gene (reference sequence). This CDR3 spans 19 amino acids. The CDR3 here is CASRHTGTGVPSGANVLTF. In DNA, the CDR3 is TGTGCCAGTAGACACACCGGGACAGGGGTCCCCTCTGGGGCCAACGTCCTGACTTTC.

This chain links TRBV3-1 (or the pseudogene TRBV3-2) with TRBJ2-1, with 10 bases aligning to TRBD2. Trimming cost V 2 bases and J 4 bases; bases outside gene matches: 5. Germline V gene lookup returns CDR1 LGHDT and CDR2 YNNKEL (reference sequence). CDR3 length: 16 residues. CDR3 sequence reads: CASSQSGLAEYNEQFF. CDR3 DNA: TGTGCCAGCAGCCAAAGTGGACTAGCGGAGTACAATGAGCAGTTCTTC.

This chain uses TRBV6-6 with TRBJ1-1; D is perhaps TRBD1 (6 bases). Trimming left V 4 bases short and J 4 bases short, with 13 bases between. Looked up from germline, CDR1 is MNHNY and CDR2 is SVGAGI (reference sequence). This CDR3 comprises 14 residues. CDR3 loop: CASSWVGASTEAFF. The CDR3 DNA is TGTGCCAGCAGTTGGGTGGGGGCGAGCACTGAAGCTTTCTTT.

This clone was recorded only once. CDR3 coding DNA: TGTGCCAGTAGTATGGGTAGCGGGGGGGCCAATGAGCAGTTCTTC. As protein: CASSMGSGGANEQFF. The V call is TRBV19, the J call TRBJ2-1; 11 bases are shared with TRBD2. CDR3 length equals 15 residues. V lost 3 bases to trimming and J lost 6 bases; unmatched junction nucleotides: 4. CDR1 is LNHDA, CDR2 SQIVND, per germline (reference sequence).

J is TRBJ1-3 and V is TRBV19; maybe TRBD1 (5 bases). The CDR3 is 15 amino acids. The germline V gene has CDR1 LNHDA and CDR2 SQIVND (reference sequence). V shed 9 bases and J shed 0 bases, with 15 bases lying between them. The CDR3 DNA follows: TGTGCCAGCCAACCACAGGTCAACTCTGGAAACACCATATATTTT. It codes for CASQPQVNSGNTIYF.